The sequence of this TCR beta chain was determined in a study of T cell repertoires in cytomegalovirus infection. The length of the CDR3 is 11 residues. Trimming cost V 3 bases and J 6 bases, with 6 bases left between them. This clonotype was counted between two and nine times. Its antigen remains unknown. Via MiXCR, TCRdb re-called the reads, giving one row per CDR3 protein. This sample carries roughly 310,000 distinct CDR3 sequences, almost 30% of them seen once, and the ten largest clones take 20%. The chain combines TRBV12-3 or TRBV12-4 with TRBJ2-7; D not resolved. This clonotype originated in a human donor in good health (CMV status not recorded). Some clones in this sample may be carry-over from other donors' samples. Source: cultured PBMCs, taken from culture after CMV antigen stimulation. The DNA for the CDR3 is TGTGCCAGCAGTTTGGGTCCCGAGCAGTACTTC. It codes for CASSLGPEQYF.